This T cell receptor (beta chain) was found in a study of shared clonotypes between healthy human individuals. Concerning this clone itself: What it recognizes is unknown.

Whole-study findings and limits: Read depth was anticipated to influence clonotype sharing among donors. Sequencing of the sorted subsets was shown by rarefaction to be incomplete despite large depth.

Deep-level assay runs were performed. Assay used: immunoSEQ multiplex PCR; TCRdb lists only in-frame clones, some missing. The sample includes over 850,000 clones, 75% to 80% of them seen just once. This CDR3 has 15 residues. The junction had 3 bases not matched to a gene; V was cut back by 5 bases and J by 1 base. Germline V gene data show CDR1 as SGHTA and CDR2 as FQGNSA. CD4+ cells were split into CD45RA+ naive and CD45RA-negative memory subsets. This receptor was identified in a man aged 18 to 29 in good health. Some clones in this sample may be carry-over from other donors' samples. The chain joins TRBV7-2 to TRBJ2-2; 8 bases agree with TRBD2. The specimen was memory CD4+ T cells from PBMCs. Regarding subset: CD45RA-negative fraction. CDR3 in amino acids: CASSLSGMNTGELFF. CDR3 sequence (DNA): TGTGCCAGCAGCCTTAGCGGGATGAACACCGGGGAGCTGTTTTTT.